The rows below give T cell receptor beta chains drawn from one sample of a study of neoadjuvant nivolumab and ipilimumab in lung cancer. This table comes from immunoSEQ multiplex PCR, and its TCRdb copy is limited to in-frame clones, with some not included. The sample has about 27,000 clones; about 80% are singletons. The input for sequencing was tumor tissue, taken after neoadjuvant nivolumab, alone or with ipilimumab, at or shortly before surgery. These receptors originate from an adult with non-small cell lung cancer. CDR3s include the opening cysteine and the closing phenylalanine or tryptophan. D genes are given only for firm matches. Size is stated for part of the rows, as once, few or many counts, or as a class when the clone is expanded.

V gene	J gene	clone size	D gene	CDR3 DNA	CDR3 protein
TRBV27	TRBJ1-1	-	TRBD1	TGTGCCAGCAGTTCTTACAGGGGCGAGAACACTGAAGCTTTCTTT	CASSSYRGENTEAFF
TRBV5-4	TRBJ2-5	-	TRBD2	TGTGCCAGCAGCTTGGGTAGGGGACTAGCGTTCCAAGAGACCCAGTACTTC	CASSLGRGLAFQETQYF
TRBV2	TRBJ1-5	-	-	TGTGCCGCACCTTCGGAGGTGAGCAATCAGCCCCAGCATTTT	CAAPSEVSNQPQHF
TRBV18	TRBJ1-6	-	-	TGTGCCAGCTCACTAGGGAGGCACTATAATTCACCCCTCCACTTT	CASSLGRHYNSPLHF
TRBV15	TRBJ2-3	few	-	TGTGCCACCAGCAGAGGCCATGGCACAGATACGCAGTATTTT	CATSRGHGTDTQYF
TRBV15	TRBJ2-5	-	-	TGTGCCACCAGCAGAGATAGGGGCCAGACAGAGACCCAGTACTTC	CATSRDRGQTETQYF
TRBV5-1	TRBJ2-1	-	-	TGCGCCAGCAGCTTGGGGGCGGTGTACAATGAGCAGTTCTTC	CASSLGAVYNEQFF
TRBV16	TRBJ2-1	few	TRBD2	TGTGCCAGCAGCCAGACACTAGCGGGGGCCCCAAATGAGCAGTTCTTC	CASSQTLAGAPNEQFF
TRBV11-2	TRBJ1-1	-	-	TGTGCCAGCAGCTTGTCGGGGATCACTGAAGCTTTCTTT	CASSLSGITEAFF
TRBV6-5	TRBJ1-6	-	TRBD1	TGTGCCAGCGGCGACCCGGGACAGGGGGCACCCCTCCACTTT	CASGDPGQGAPLHF
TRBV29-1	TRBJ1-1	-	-	TGCAGCGTTATAAAGGCGCCGTCCACTGAAGCTTTCTTT	CSVIKAPSTEAFF
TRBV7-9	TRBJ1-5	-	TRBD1	TGTGCCAGCAGCCCTATCTCAGGGGGAAATCAGCCCCAGCATTTT	CASSPISGGNQPQHF
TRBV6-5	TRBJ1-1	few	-	TGTGCCAGCAGTTACAATGACAGAAACACTGAAGCTTTCTTT	CASSYNDRNTEAFF
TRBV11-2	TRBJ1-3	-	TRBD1	TGTGCCAGCAGCTGGGGGACAGGGGGCTCTGGAAACACCATATATTTT	CASSWGTGGSGNTIYF
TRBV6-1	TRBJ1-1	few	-	TGTGCCAGCACCGGGACTGGGAACACTGAAGCTTTCTTT	CASTGTGNTEAFF
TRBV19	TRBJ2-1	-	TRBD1	TGTGCCAGCCGGGACAGGGGTCAGAATGAGCAGTTCTTC	CASRDRGQNEQFF
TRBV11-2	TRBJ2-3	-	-	TGTGCCAGCAGCAAACGGGGTTCTTCCGTAGATACGCAGTATTTT	CASSKRGSSVDTQYF
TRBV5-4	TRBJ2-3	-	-	TGTGCCAGCAGCTTGAAACAGTCGAGTAGCACAGATACGCAGTATTTT	CASSLKQSSSTDTQYF
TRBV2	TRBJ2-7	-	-	TGTGCCAGCAGTGAGTCCCACGGCTCCTACGAGCAGTACTTC	CASSESHGSYEQYF
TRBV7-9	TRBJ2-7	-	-	TGTGCCAGCAGCTTGGATGTCTACGAGCAGTACTTC	CASSLDVYEQYF
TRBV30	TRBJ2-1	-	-	TGTGCCTGGACTCAGGGACTCGACAATGAGCAGTTCTTC	CAWTQGLDNEQFF
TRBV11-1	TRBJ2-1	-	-	TGTGCCAGCAGCTTAGAGTTTCAGGGAGGACCCTACAATGAGCAGTTCTTC	CASSLEFQGGPYNEQFF
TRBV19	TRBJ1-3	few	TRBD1	TGTGCCAGTAGTACAAGAGACAGGGAGACTCTCACCATATATTTT	CASSTRDRETLTIYF
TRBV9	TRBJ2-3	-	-	TGTGCCAGCAGCGCCGGACCCACAGATACGCAGTATTTT	CASSAGPTDTQYF
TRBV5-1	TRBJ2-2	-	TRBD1	TGCGCCAGCAGCCCCTGGGGGACAGGAGGTATCTCCGGGGAGCTGTTTTTT	CASSPWGTGGISGELFF
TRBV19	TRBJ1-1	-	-	TGTGCCAGTACCCCTCCCGGCCGGATGAACACTGAAGCTTTCTTT	CASTPPGRMNTEAFF
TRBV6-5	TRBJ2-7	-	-	TGTGCCAGCAGTTACTCGGGGACCGCGAGCTCCTACGAGCAGTACTTC	CASSYSGTASSYEQYF
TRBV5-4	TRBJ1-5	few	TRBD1	TGTGCCAGCAGCTTACAGGGGGCCCAGCCCCAGCATTTT	CASSLQGAQPQHF